This is a list of T cell receptor beta chains from one sample in a study of blood T cell repertoires in COVID-19. Produced via immunoSEQ multiplex PCR; TCRdb's table is partial and in-frame only. The sample holds some 90,000 clones, about 90% seen once. The source material was peripheral blood. Every receptor here comes from a woman older than 75 with active or convalescent COVID-19. Both conserved end residues are trimmed from each CDR3.

J gene: TRBJ2-1; V gene: TRBV6-1; CDR3 length: 16; CDR3 protein: ASSEAFTSGRLYNEQF
J gene: TRBJ1-3; V gene: TRBV6-5; CDR3 length: 12; CDR3 protein: ASRFKGGGNTIY
J gene: TRBJ1-5; V gene: TRBV3-1/TRBV3-2; CDR3 length: 11; CDR3 protein: ASSQAGGGPQH
J gene: TRBJ1-1; V gene: TRBV9; CDR3 length: 14; CDR3 protein: ASSVDPGQMNTEAF
J gene: TRBJ2-2; V gene: TRBV4-1; CDR3 length: 17; CDR3 protein: ASSQDPTGARGPTGELF
J gene: TRBJ2-1; V gene: TRBV9; CDR3 length: 13; CDR3 protein: ASSVVSRELHEQF
J gene: TRBJ1-4; V gene: TRBV2; CDR3 length: 11; CDR3 protein: ASSAQTNEKLF
J gene: TRBJ1-2; V gene: TRBV7-2; CDR3 length: 13; CDR3 protein: ASSYGQAAGSGYT
J gene: TRBJ1-2; V gene: TRBV5-1; CDR3 length: 12; CDR3 protein: ASSFQGANYGYT
J gene: TRBJ2-3; V gene: TRBV11-2; CDR3 length: 13; CDR3 protein: ASSPGQGGTDTQY
J gene: TRBJ1-5; V gene: TRBV5-5; CDR3 length: 13; CDR3 protein: ASSLETYSNQPQH
J gene: TRBJ1-5; V gene: TRBV28; CDR3 length: 12; CDR3 protein: ASIPGTVNQPQH
J gene: TRBJ2-1; V gene: TRBV15; CDR3 length: 13; CDR3 protein: ATSRDQREVNEQF
J gene: TRBJ1-2; V gene: TRBV6-1; CDR3 length: 13; CDR3 protein: ASSELNPSGRGYT
J gene: TRBJ2-7; V gene: TRBV30; CDR3 length: 12; CDR3 protein: AWSSYGGVIEQY
J gene: TRBJ1-1; V gene: TRBV12-3/TRBV12-4; CDR3 length: 11; CDR3 protein: ASSLGQGTEAF
J gene: TRBJ2-7; V gene: TRBV27; CDR3 length: 10; CDR3 protein: ASRPRVGEQY
J gene: TRBJ2-1; V gene: TRBV15; CDR3 length: 12; CDR3 protein: ATSGSGYYNEQF
J gene: TRBJ1-6; V gene: TRBV10-3; CDR3 length: 12; CDR3 protein: AIRVDRSNSPLH
J gene: TRBJ2-7; V gene: TRBV27; CDR3 length: 11; CDR3 protein: ASSLGIRGEQY
J gene: TRBJ2-3; V gene: TRBV2; CDR3 length: 10; CDR3 protein: ASSDGLATQY
J gene: TRBJ1-6; V gene: TRBV6-5; CDR3 length: 13; CDR3 protein: ASLNRGDRNSPLH
J gene: TRBJ2-7; V gene: TRBV4-2; CDR3 length: 11; CDR3 protein: ASSRELPDEQY
J gene: TRBJ2-2; V gene: TRBV29-1; CDR3 length: 13; CDR3 protein: SVQGLAGPTGELF
J gene: TRBJ2-7; V gene: TRBV3-1/TRBV3-2; CDR3 length: 9; CDR3 protein: ASSYSYEQY
J gene: TRBJ1-4; V gene: TRBV19; CDR3 length: 11; CDR3 protein: AILDRANEKLF
J gene: TRBJ1-5; V gene: TRBV9; CDR3 length: 13; CDR3 protein: ASSVGTGGGVAQH
J gene: TRBJ2-5; V gene: TRBV7-6; CDR3 length: 15; CDR3 protein: ASSLAPAQGNGETQY
J gene: TRBJ2-7; V gene: TRBV28; CDR3 length: 11; CDR3 protein: AGSSGLSYEQY
J gene: TRBJ2-2; V gene: TRBV5-1; CDR3 length: 13; CDR3 protein: ASSSGTSITGELF
J gene: TRBJ2-3; V gene: TRBV28; CDR3 length: 13; CDR3 protein: ASSTIDRGPDTQY